Included here is one T cell receptor (beta chain) sequence, with context. Antigen specificity is unknown. Subsets obtained from CD4+ cells comprised CD45RA+ naive and CD45RA-negative memory cells. This sample stems from a study of shared clonotypes between healthy human individuals. Study conclusions and caveats: The study found about 4.6% of naive CD4 clonotypes shared across several donors. Relative to clonotypes present in all four donors, those not shared had lower generation probabilities.

Authors' processing steps: Filtering differed because ImmunoSEQ produced junction-only sequences that carried no quality scores. Clones were read by immunoSEQ multiplex PCR, and TCRdb kept only the in-frame ones, dropping some. The DNA gave D and trimming, while V, J and clone size come from that table. The table has a few million clones, 85% to 95% seen once. The V end lost 4 bases, the J end lost 6 bases, and 19 bases lay between the germline ends. CDR3 size: 15 residues. Germline V lookup: CDR1 SGHAT, CDR2 FQNNGV. The chain couples TRBV11-2 to TRBJ2-7; tentatively, D is TRBD1 or TRBD2 (5 bases each). Sequencing was performed on naive CD4+ T cells from PBMCs. The subset here: CD45RA+ positively selected. The receptor comes from a man aged 18 to 30 in good health. Some clones in this sample may be carry-over from other donors' samples. The CDR3 DNA is TGTGCCAGCAGCTCCTCCGGGACCGTTCCTGGCGAGCAGTACTTC. Its protein is CASSSSGTVPGEQYF.